Presented here are 6 T cell receptor beta chains from one specimen sequenced in a study of graft-versus-host responses after intestinal transplantation. Their antigens remain unidentified. Clones were sequenced by immunoSEQ multiplex PCR, and TCRdb holds only the in-frame ones, with some missing. The sample includes 90,000 to 120,000 clones, about 91% of them seen just once. The sequences come from unstimulated CD4+ T cells sorted from spleen or lymph node cells, collected before transplant. The receptors here all came from a human donor who was the organ donor for an intestinal transplant.

The J gene is TRBJ1-1, the V gene TRBV27; possible D gene TRBD1, 6 bases. The CDR3 contains 14 residues. Per germline, CDR1 MNHEY and CDR2 SMNVEV (reference sequence). Trimming took off 3 bases at V and 6 bases at J, with 14 bases between the two ends. The chain's CDR3 is CASSFGQPLSEAFF. DNA for the CDR3: TGTGCCAGCAGTTTCGGACAGCCGCTGTCTGAAGCTTTCTTT.

The rearrangement links TRBV18 to TRBJ1-1, with D maybe TRBD1 (5 bases). V was cut by 3 bases and J by 5 bases, with 10 bases left in between. The germline gives CDR1 KGHSH, CDR2 LQKENI. The CDR3 spans 13 residues. The chain's CDR3 is CASSPGRATEAFF. The CDR3 DNA is TGTGCCAGCTCACCCGGCAGGGCGACTGAAGCTTTCTTT.

The sample holds one count of this clone. This rearrangement joins TRBV5-6 to TRBJ2-7, with 10 bases matching TRBD2. J lost 0 bases, V lost 1 base, and 10 bases had no gene match. CDR1 is SGHDT and CDR2 is YYEEEE in the germline V gene. The CDR3 runs to 18 residues. The CDR3 DNA sequence: TGTGCCAGCAGCTTGCTGGGGGCACAGCGGGGGGGCTCCTACGAGCAGTACTTC. Translated, it gives CASSLLGAQRGGSYEQYF.

As concerns this clone: This same CDR3 is encoded by further DNA sequences in the sample. The CDR3 DNA is TGCAGTGCCCCAGGGGGAGAAGCTTTCTTT. It encodes CSAPGGEAFF. This chain joins TRBV20-1 and TRBJ1-1; 7 bases align to TRBD1. The germline V gene has CDR1 DFQATT and CDR2 SNEGSKA (reference sequence). Trimming at V came to 6 bases and at J to 8 bases, leaving 3 bases not matched to a gene. This CDR3 region has 10 residues.

The J gene is TRBJ1-6, the V gene TRBV2, with D unclear. This CDR3 contains 11 residues. Trimming pared 4 bases from V and 7 bases from J, leaving 2 bases between. Looked up from germline, CDR1 is SNHLY and CDR2 is FYNNEI. The CDR3 is CASSVNSPLHF. Here the CDR3 DNA reads TGTGCCAGCAGTGTGAATTCACCCCTCCACTTT.

The chain joins TRBV4-2 to TRBJ2-4, with TRBD2 identical over 9 bases. Germline V gene data show CDR1 as LGHNA and CDR2 as YNFKEQ. There are 17 residues in the CDR3. The J segment lost 0 bases and the V segment lost 0 bases, leaving 3 bases of the junction unmatched. CDR3 sequence (DNA): TGTGCCAGCAGCCAAGAATCTAGCGGGGTAGCCAAAAACATTCAGTACTTC. Protein: CASSQESSGVAKNIQYF.